This T cell receptor beta chain was observed in a study of CD8+ T cells in alopecia areata. Looking at the study overall: Tofacitinib was taken orally by treated patients, and the dose was 5 to 10 mg twice daily. Points from the study as a whole: Possibly because of HLA-related factors, TCR sharing was less clear across patients than in mice.

This clone was found once. Its matching antigen is unknown. Its ends do not fully match the called genes, so a read error is possible. Collection of lesional scalp punch biopsies and peripheral blood was performed in alopecia areata patients. RNA was isolated and reverse transcribed to cDNA, the sequencing template. This table comes from immunoSEQ multiplex PCR, and its TCRdb copy is limited to in-frame clones, with some not included. The sample contains approximately 180,000 clones, 65% to 75% of which appear only once. This CDR3 is built from 15 residues. Germline CDR1 reads SSHAT; CDR2 reads FNYEAQ (reference sequence).

Specimen: CD8+ T cells sorted from blood, collected at week 0. The V gene is TRBV7-7, the J gene TRBJ2-6; either TRBD1 or TRBD2 may supply D (5 bases each). The clonotype originates from a human donor with alopecia areata. The CDR3 here is CASSPGTSGANVLTF. The CDR3 region has the DNA TGTGCTAGCAGCCCCGGGACCTCCGGGGCCAACGTCCTGACTTTC.